This T cell receptor (beta chain) was retrieved from a study of T cells after yellow fever vaccination. Study-level points and caveats: Primary-vaccination clones mostly resurfaced post-booster (roughly 97% CD4, approximately 89% CD8).

This clonotype was seen at least ten times. Its antigen is currently unknown. The V and J ends lost 0 bases and 1 base, in that order; junction bases with no gene match: 4. The CDR3 length is 17 residues. Germline CDR1 LGHDT, CDR2 YNNKEL (reference sequence). TCRdb reprocessed the 5' RACE reads with MiXCR, giving one entry per CDR3 protein. The data hold some 390,000 distinct CDR3 sequences, with 6.2% observed a single time. The source was PBMCs, collected 5 days after the yellow fever booster vaccination. The receptor's source is a man under 40 who received the YFV17D yellow fever vaccine. The V gene is TRBV3-1, the J gene TRBJ2-2; TRBD1 aligns across 8 bases. The CDR3 loop reads CASSQESDRVNTGELFF. The CDR3 region has the DNA TGTGCCAGCAGCCAAGAGTCGGACAGGGTGAACACCGGGGAGCTGTTTTTT.